This T cell receptor beta chain is from a study of PD-L1 blockade in urothelial cancer. Across the study: Analyzed time points were 3 weeks (second dose) and 6 weeks after therapy began.

Clones were sequenced by immunoSEQ multiplex PCR, and TCRdb holds only the in-frame ones, with some missing. The table records about 48,000 clones, around 87% of them present only once. CDR3 length: 15 residues. Germline V gene sequence: CDR1 MGHRA, CDR2 YSYEKL. V lost 0 bases, J lost 5 bases, and 6 bases stayed unmatched. Time point: peripheral blood 6 weeks after treatment start. This chain uses TRBV4-1 with TRBJ2-5, with 7 bases identical to TRBD2. The sample here was PBMCs, taken around atezolizumab (anti-PD-L1) treatment. This TCR was recovered from a man aged 55 to 69 with urothelial cancer. The CDR3 nucleotides are TGCGCCAGCAGCCAAGAGGGGAGGGCGTCTGAGACCCAGTACTTC. Encoded protein: CASSQEGRASETQYF.